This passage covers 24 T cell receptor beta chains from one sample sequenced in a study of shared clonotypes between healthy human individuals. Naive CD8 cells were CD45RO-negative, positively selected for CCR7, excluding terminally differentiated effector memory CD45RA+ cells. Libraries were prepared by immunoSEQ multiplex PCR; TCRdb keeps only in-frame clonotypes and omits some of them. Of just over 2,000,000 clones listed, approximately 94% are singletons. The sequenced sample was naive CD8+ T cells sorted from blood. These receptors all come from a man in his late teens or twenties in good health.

CDR3: CAVGTSGGPYNEQFF. CDR3 nucleotide sequence: TGTGCCGTGGGGACTAGCGGGGGCCCCTACAATGAGCAGTTCTTC. V is TRBV27 and J is TRBJ2-1; TRBD2 agrees at 14 bases. Germline V lookup: CDR1 MNHEY, CDR2 SMNVEV (reference sequence). The junction had 5 bases not matched to a gene; V was cut back by 11 bases and J by 2 bases. This CDR3 has 15 residues.

The CDR3 DNA reads TGTGCCAGCAGCTTAGGTTCGGGTGGTAGCTCTGAAGCTTTCTTT. Translated: CASSLGSGGSSEAFF. The chain links TRBV7-6 to TRBJ1-1; D gene uncertain. The V and J ends lost 1 base and 6 bases respectively, with 15 bases between them. The germline V gene encodes CDR1 SGHVS and CDR2 FNYEAQ. The CDR3 is 15 amino acids.

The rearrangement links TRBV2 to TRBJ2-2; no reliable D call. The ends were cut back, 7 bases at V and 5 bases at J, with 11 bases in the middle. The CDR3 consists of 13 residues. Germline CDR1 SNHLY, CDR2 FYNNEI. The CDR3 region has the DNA TGTGCCAGCACCCTCCTATATACCGGGGAGCTGTTTTTT. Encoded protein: CASTLLYTGELFF.

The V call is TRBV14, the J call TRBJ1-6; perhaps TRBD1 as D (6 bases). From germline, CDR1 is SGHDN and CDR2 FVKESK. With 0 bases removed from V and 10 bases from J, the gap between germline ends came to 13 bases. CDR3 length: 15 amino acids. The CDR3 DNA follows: TGTGCCAGCAGCCAAGATTGGGGGCCGGGGTCACCCCTCCACTTT. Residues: CASSQDWGPGSPLHF.

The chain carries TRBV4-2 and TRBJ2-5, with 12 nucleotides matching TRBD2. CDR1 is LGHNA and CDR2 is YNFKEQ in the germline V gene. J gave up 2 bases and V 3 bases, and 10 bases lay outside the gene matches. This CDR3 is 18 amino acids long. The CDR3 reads CASSHIPSGGAGQETQYF. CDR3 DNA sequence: TGTGCCAGCAGCCATATACCTAGCGGGGGGGCAGGGCAAGAGACCCAGTACTTC.

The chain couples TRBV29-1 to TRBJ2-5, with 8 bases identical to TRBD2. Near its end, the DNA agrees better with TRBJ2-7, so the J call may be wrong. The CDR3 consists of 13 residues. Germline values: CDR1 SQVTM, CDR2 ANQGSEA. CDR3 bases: TGCAGCGTTGCTAGCGGGTACTCCTACGAGCAGTACTTC. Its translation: CSVASGYSYEQYF.

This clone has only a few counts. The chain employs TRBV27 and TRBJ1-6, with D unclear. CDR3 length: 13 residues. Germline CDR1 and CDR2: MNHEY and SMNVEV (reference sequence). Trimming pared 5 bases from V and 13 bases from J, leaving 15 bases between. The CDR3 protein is CASSPLGSVPLHF. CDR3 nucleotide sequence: TGTGCCAGCAGTCCATTGGGCTCGGTGCCCCTCCACTTT.

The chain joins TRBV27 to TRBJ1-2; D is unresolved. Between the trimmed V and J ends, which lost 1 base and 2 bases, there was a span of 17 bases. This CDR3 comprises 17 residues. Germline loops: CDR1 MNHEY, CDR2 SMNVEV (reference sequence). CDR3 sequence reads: CASSLLGPPSLNYGYTF. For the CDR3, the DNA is TGTGCCAGCAGTTTATTAGGCCCCCCGTCATTAAACTATGGCTACACCTTC.

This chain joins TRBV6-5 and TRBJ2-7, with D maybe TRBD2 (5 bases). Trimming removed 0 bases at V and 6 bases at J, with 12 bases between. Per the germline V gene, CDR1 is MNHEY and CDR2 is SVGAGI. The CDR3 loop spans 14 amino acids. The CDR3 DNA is TGTGCCAGCAGTTACTCTATTGGGCGGGTCGAGCAGTACTTC. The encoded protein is CASSYSIGRVEQYF.

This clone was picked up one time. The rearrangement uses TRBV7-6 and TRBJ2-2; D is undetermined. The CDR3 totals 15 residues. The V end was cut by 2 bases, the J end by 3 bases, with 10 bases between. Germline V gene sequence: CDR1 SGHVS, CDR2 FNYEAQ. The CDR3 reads CASSLKIGDTGELFF. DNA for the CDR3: TGTGCCAGCAGCTTAAAAATTGGTGACACCGGGGAGCTGTTTTTT.

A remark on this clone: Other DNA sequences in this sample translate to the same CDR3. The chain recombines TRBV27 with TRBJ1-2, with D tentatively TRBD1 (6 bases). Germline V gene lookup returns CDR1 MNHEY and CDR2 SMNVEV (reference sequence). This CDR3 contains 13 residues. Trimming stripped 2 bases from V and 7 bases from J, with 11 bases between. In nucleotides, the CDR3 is TGTGCCAGCAGTTTAGGGGCAGGGGCTGGCTACACCTTC. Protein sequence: CASSLGAGAGYTF.

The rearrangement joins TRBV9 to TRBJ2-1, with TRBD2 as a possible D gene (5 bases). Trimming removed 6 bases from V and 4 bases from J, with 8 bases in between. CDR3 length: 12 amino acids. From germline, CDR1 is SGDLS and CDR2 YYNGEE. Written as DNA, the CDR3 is TGTGCCAGCAACCGGGATTACAATGAGCAGTTCTTC. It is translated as CASNRDYNEQFF.

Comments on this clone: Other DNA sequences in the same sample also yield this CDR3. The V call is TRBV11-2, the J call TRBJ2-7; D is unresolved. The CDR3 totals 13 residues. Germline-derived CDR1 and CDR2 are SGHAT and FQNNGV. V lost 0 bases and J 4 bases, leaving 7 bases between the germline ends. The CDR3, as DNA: TGTGCCAGCAGCTTAGATCCCGGATACGAGCAGTACTTC. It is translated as CASSLDPGYEQYF.

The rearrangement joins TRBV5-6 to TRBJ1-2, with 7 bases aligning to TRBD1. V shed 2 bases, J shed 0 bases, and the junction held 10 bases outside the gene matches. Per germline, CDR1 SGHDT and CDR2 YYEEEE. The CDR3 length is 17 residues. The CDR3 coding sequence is TGTGCCAGCAGCTTAGGGACAGAAAGTGACACTAACTATGGCTACACCTTC. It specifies CASSLGTESDTNYGYTF.

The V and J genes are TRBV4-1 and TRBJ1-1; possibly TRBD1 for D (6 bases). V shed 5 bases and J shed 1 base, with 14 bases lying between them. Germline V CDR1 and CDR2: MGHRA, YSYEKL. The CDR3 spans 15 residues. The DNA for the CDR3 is TGCGCCAGCAGCACCAGACAGGCGGCGAACACTGAAGCTTTCTTT. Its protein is CASSTRQAANTEAFF.

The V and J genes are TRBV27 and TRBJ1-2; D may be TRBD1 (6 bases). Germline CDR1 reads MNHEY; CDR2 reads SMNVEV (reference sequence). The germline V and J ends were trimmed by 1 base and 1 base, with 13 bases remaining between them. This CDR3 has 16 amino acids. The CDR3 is CASSLFPGANNYGYTF. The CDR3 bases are TGTGCCAGCAGTTTATTCCCGGGGGCAAATAACTATGGCTACACCTTC.

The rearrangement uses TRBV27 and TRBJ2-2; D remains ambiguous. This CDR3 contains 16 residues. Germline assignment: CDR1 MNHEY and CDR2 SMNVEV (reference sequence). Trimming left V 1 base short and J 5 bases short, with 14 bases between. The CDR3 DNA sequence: TGTGCCAGCAGTTTATTTCCGGGCGGTGGAACCGGGGAGCTGTTTTTT. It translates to CASSLFPGGGTGELFF.

CDR3 residues: CASSEAQGHNEQFF. CDR3 DNA sequence: TGTGCCAGCAGTGAAGCCCAGGGACACAATGAGCAGTTCTTC. This chain links TRBV6-1 with TRBJ2-1, with D perhaps TRBD1 or TRBD2 (5 bases each). The CDR3 loop spans 14 amino acids. From germline, CDR1 is MNHNS and CDR2 SASEGT. The ends were cut back, 0 bases at V and 5 bases at J, with 8 bases in the middle.

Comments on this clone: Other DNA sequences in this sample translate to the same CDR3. CDR3 in amino acids: CASSLGQGSYEQYF. CDR3 nucleotides: TGTGCCAGCAGTTTAGGACAGGGTTCCTACGAGCAGTACTTC. The chain links TRBV27 to TRBJ2-7; TRBD1 agrees at 8 bases. The V segment lost 2 bases and the J segment 1 base; nucleotides outside the gene matches: 1. The CDR3 is made up of 14 amino acids. Per germline, CDR1 MNHEY and CDR2 SMNVEV (reference sequence).

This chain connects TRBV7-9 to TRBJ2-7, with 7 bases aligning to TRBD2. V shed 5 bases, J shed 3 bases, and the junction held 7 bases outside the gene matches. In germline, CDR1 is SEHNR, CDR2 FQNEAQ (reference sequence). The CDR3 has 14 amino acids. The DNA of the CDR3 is TGTGCCAGCAGCGGGCTTGGGAGGGACTACGAGCAGTACTTC. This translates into CASSGLGRDYEQYF.

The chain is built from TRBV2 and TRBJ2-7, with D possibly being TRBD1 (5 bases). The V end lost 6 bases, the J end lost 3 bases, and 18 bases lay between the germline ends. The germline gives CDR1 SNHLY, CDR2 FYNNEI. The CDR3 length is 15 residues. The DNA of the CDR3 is TGTGCCAGCAGGGCTTTAGGACAAGCGTACTACGAGCAGTACTTC. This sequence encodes CASRALGQAYYEQYF.

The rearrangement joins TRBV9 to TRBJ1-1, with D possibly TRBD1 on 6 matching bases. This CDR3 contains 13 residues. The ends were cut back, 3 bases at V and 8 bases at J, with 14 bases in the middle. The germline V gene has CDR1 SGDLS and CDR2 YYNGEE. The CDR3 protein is CASSAGHENEAFF. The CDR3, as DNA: TGTGCCAGCAGCGCGGGACATGAAAACGAAGCTTTCTTT.

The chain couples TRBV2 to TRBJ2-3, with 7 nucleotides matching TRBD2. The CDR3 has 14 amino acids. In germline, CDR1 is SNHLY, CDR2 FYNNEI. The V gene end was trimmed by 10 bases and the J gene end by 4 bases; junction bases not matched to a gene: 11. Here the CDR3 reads CATRAGVMADTQYF. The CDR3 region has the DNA TGTGCCACCAGGGCGGGGGTTATGGCAGATACGCAGTATTTT.

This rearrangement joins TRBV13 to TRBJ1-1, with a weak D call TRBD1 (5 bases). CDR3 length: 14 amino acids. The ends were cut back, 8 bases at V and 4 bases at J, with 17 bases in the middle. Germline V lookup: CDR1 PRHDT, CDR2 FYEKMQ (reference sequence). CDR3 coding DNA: TGTGCCAGCCCGTCGCGGGGCGCGGGCACTGAAGCTTTCTTT. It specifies CASPSRGAGTEAFF.